At least ten counts were recorded for the clone carrying this T cell receptor beta chain. Its antigen is currently unknown. What was amplified from RNA transcripts were TCR beta CDR3 regions. Carried out on the TCR CDR3, a first-round RT-PCR used the HTBI primer set. TCRdb re-analysed the multiplex PCR reads in MiXCR, keeping a single row per CDR3 protein. The table lists over 700,000 distinct CDR3 sequences, roughly a third of them singletons, with around 30% in the top ten. The data are from a study of T cells in Graves' hyperthyroidism and ophthalmopathy. Whole-study context: The authors collected peripheral blood at initial diagnosis, before any treatment.

Overall study findings and caveats: Most clonotypes expanded in thyroid above 0.001 were likewise present in blood.

CDR3 length: 14 amino acids. The V and J ends lost 0 bases and 5 bases respectively, with 8 bases between them. CDR1 LNHNV and CDR2 YYDKDF come from the germline V gene (reference sequence). Absent ophthalmopathy progression within 18 months defined stable Graves' hyperthyroidism. Patients were excluded for uncontrolled infection, other autoimmune disease, pregnancy or lactation. The sequenced sample consisted of blood. The chain combines TRBV15 with TRBJ1-3, with a weak D call TRBD1 (5 bases). This clonotype was obtained from a middle-aged woman with Graves' hyperthyroidism. The CDR3 here is CATSRERGRNTIYF. The CDR3 nucleotides are TGTGCCACCAGCAGAGAAAGGGGACGAAACACCATATATTTT.